Below, one T cell receptor beta chain is given with its context. In the source study's methods: Nucleated cell counts were estimated from reference gene primer amplification. Generated by immunoSEQ multiplex PCR, the TCRdb table keeps only in-frame clones and is missing some. Clone size and the V and J calls come from that table; the DNA yielded D and trimming. The sample holds approximately 260,000 clones, less than 85% seen once. The CDR3 runs to 13 residues. CDR1 and CDR2 (germline): SGHKS, YYEKEE (reference sequence). Trimming cost V 4 bases and J 10 bases, with 17 bases left between them. These data come from a study of blood T cell repertoires in COVID-19. Study overall: PBMCs, B-cell-depleted T cells, or T cells provided the cDNA or gDNA that made up the material.

Sequenced sample: peripheral blood. J is TRBJ1-1 and V is TRBV5-5; D is possibly TRBD1 (6 bases). The TCR was taken from a woman aged 80 or over with active or convalescent COVID-19. The CDR3 DNA reads TGTGCCAGCAGCCCCGGGACGGGACATCGAGCTTTCTTT. This sequence encodes CASSPGTGHRAFF.